This T cell receptor beta chain stems from a study of shared clonotypes between healthy human individuals. TCRdb keeps only in-frame clones here, not all; method: immunoSEQ multiplex PCR. The sample records about 1.9 million clones, about 94% being singletons. Comment on this clone: Germline and junction disagree at one end, which may indicate a read error.

This CDR3 region has 13 residues. Looked up from germline, CDR1 is KGHSH and CDR2 is LQKENI. The naive CD8 fraction comprised CD45RO-negative cells positively selected for CCR7 and excluded terminally differentiated effector memory CD45RA+ cells. The V call is TRBV18, the J call TRBJ2-7; D remains unclear. This clonotype was obtained from a young man in good health. Some clones in this sample may be carry-over from other donors' samples. Sequencing used naive CD8+ T cells from PBMCs. The CDR3 loop is CASSPHSGYEQYF. For the CDR3, the DNA is TGTGCCAGCTCTCCACACTCCGGGTACGAGCAGTACTTC.